This is a list of T cell receptor beta chains from one sample in a study of T cell responses to AZD1222 COVID-19 vaccine. Sequenced by immunoSEQ multiplex PCR; TCRdb stores in-frame clones only, minus some. In the table there are roughly 99,000 clones, under 95% of which are singletons. The input for sequencing was peripheral blood, taken on day 0 of AZD1222 vaccination. These receptors originate from an adult in good health. Each CDR3 is given without its conserved first and last residue. The D gene is left open where the match is weak. Size tells how often a clone was seen (once, few, many) or the class of an expanded clone, and some rows leave it out.

size	V	D	CDR3
NA	TRBV11-2	NA	ASSLSPTQDTEAF
NA	TRBV19	TRBD1	ASSRGQGYNEQF
NA	TRBV10-3	NA	AIRSDSSQETQY
NA	TRBV18	TRBD2	ASSPLSSGGLSYNEQF
NA	TRBV18	NA	ASSPRGADTEAF
NA	TRBV7-6	NA	ASPNYEQY
NA	TRBV27	TRBD1	ASKSTGEELTYEQY
once	TRBV28	NA	ASSLGQQNTEAF
NA	TRBV4-1	TRBD1	ASSRGQGRDTEAF
NA	TRBV7-3	NA	ASSFPGRSTEAF
NA	TRBV5-1	NA	ASSLEGTGELF
NA	TRBV5-5	NA	ASSWGGGYT
NA	TRBV5-1	NA	ASSLAMWGKTNEQF
NA	TRBV7-2	NA	ASSLARGNGYT
NA	TRBV30	NA	AWSWGTGSGYT
NA	TRBV10-3	NA	AIMGTPYEQY
NA	TRBV15	NA	ATSRDHRLDPELH
NA	TRBV5-6	NA	ASSLRRDDTYEQY
NA	TRBV5-1	NA	ASSLSGSYNEQF
NA	TRBV20-1	NA	SAIHGTEAF
NA	TRBV4-1	TRBD1	ASRPLGDRSYEQY
NA	TRBV6-2/TRBV6-3	NA	ASSYTQRMNTEAF
once	TRBV3-1/TRBV3-2	TRBD2	ATEAGGPLNEQF
NA	TRBV15	NA	ATSFRRTYNSPLH
NA	TRBV27	NA	ATSSGFHTGELF
few	TRBV11-3	TRBD1	ASSLSTGGNTEAF
NA	TRBV11-3	NA	ASSLQSSWGTDTQY
NA	TRBV7-3	TRBD2	ASSLLAGETQY
NA	TRBV19	TRBD1	ASSGQGVTSPLH
NA	TRBV29-1	NA	SVGGVRNEQF
once	TRBV5-5	TRBD1	ASSLEGQEYYEQY
NA	TRBV3-1/TRBV3-2	NA	ASSLRTAAGETQY
NA	TRBV9	TRBD2	ASSAPTSGGLNSGANVLT
NA	TRBV12-3/TRBV12-4	NA	ASTAQGGEKLF
NA	TRBV14	NA	ASSRAPGVDEKLF
NA	TRBV5-1	NA	ASRVKGLETQY
NA	TRBV6-1	NA	ASSEVRAVGYEQY
NA	TRBV3-1/TRBV3-2	NA	ASSPKPRLRGNEKLF
NA	TRBV10-1	NA	ASSEQNYEQY
NA	TRBV13	NA	ASSRSENTDTQY
NA	TRBV5-1	TRBD1	ASSLALGQGGDEQF
NA	TRBV12-3/TRBV12-4	NA	ASSWTARELF
NA	TRBV5-5	NA	ASSQGTSSYNEQF
NA	TRBV6-2/TRBV6-3	NA	ASSRQGLQEQPQH
NA	TRBV7-3	NA	ASRVDASADHNEQF
NA	TRBV3-1/TRBV3-2	NA	ASSLSDSPLNEKLF
NA	TRBV27	NA	ASRKTGSYNSPLH
once	TRBV2	NA	ASSETEGLYGYT
NA	TRBV5-1	NA	ASSLDLYSYEQY
NA	TRBV6-5	TRBD2	ASSYPAGGPETQY
NA	TRBV5-3	NA	ARPRAERVRYEQY
NA	TRBV19	NA	ASDRGQGSYEQY
NA	TRBV7-6	NA	AFQGPAIPFVYGYT
NA	TRBV19	NA	ASSVDRDPQKETQY
NA	TRBV5-4	TRBD1	ASRLQTGRNTEAF
NA	TRBV3-1/TRBV3-2	NA	ASSQDRDRHSGANVLT
NA	TRBV6-5	NA	ASSYRDFSYGYT